The 9 T cell receptor beta chains in this list originate from one sample, sequenced in a study of T cell repertoires in cytomegalovirus infection. TCRdb reprocessed the reads with MiXCR, giving one entry per CDR3 protein. This table holds some 800,000 distinct CDR3 sequences, less than 35% found once. Antigens for these TCRs are unknown. Sequenced here: cultured CD8+ T cells from PBMCs, sampled from culture after CMV antigen stimulation. The receptor source for this set is a human donor in good health (CMV status not recorded). Some clones in this sample may be carry-over from other donors' samples.

The chain uses TRBV11-1 and TRBJ1-1, with unresolved D. The germline V gene encodes CDR1 SGHAT and CDR2 FQDESV (reference sequence). Trimming left V 2 bases short and J 3 bases short, with 10 bases between. The CDR3 has 14 amino acids. The CDR3 here is CASSLRGAHTEAFF. The CDR3, as DNA: TGTGCCAGCAGCTTACGGGGAGCGCACACTGAAGCTTTCTTT.

Turning to this clonotype: This may come from a read error, since a much larger clone is one base off. V and J are TRBV7-2 and TRBJ2-3; D is uncertain. Per the germline V gene, CDR1 is SGHTA and CDR2 is FQGNSA. CDR3 length equals 13 residues. CDR3 coding DNA: TGTGTCAGCAGCTTGTGGGATGAGGATACGCAGTATTTT. As protein: CVSSLWDEDTQYF.

V is TRBV27 and J is TRBJ2-3; D is perhaps TRBD1 (6 bases). This CDR3 spans 15 amino acids. V lost 2 bases, J lost 2 bases, and 11 bases lay in between. The germline CDR1 and CDR2 sequences are MNHEY and SMNVEV (reference sequence). The CDR3 is CASSLRQVTTDTQYF. In nucleotides, the CDR3 is TGTGCCAGCAGTTTAAGACAGGTAACCACAGATACGCAGTATTTT.

The chain uses TRBV2 and TRBJ1-4; D is ambiguous. This CDR3 region has 14 residues. V lost 2 bases and J lost 8, with 12 bases in between. Per the germline V gene, CDR1 is SNHLY and CDR2 is FYNNEI. The CDR3 sequence: CASSEFPVGEKLFF. Here the CDR3 DNA reads TGTGCCAGCAGTGAATTCCCCGTCGGCGAAAAACTGTTTTTT.

The chain links TRBV27 to TRBJ1-1; 8 bases fit TRBD1. The CDR3 sequence is 15 residues long. After removal of 5 bases from V and 5 bases from J, the junction contained 10 bases not matched to a gene. Germline V CDR1 and CDR2: MNHEY, SMNVEV (reference sequence). The CDR3 DNA reads TGTGCCAGCAGTCTCGACAGGGGAGGGAGAACTGAAGCTTTCTTT. It codes for CASSLDRGGRTEAFF.

The chain is built from TRBV4-1 and TRBJ2-2; perhaps D is TRBD1 or TRBD2 (5 bases each). The CDR3 is made up of 15 amino acids. The V and J ends lost 0 bases and 6 bases respectively, with 11 bases between them. CDR1 is MGHRA, CDR2 YSYEKL, per germline. The CDR3 protein is CASSQDRSGPGELFF. CDR3 nucleotide sequence: TGCGCCAGCAGCCAAGATAGGTCGGGGCCCGGGGAGCTGTTTTTT.

In the case of this clonotype: At one end, the junction sequence differs from germline, possibly due to a read error. The chain carries TRBV4-2 and TRBJ1-2; D is unclear. Per germline, CDR1 LGHNA and CDR2 YNFKEQ. The CDR3 has 13 amino acids. The CDR3 here is CVSSPDRVRGYTF. CDR3 in DNA: TGTGTCAGCAGCCCAGACCGGGTTAGAGGCTACACCTTC.

A few counts support this clonotype. The chain joins TRBV12-3 or TRBV12-4 to TRBJ2-1; D remains ambiguous. V was cut by 0 bases and J by 12 bases, with 3 bases left in between. The CDR3 extends over 10 amino acids. The CDR3 reads CASSLAVQFF. The CDR3 DNA sequence: TGTGCCAGCAGTTTAGCGGTGCAGTTCTTC.

The chain recombines TRBV11-2 with TRBJ2-5, with TRBD1 matching over 7 bases. V shed 1 base, J shed 1 base, and the junction held 12 bases outside the gene matches. The CDR3 runs to 18 residues. The germline V gene encodes CDR1 SGHAT and CDR2 FQNNGV. Here the CDR3 reads CASSLGPPQGIGQETQYF. DNA for the CDR3: TGTGCCAGCAGCTTAGGCCCACCACAGGGGATAGGCCAAGAGACCCAGTACTTC.